This T cell receptor beta chain came from a study of identical twins (dated by TCRdb to about 2016). Turning to the overall study: To test whether fetal clonotypes persist, this study deep-sequenced TCR alpha and beta repertoires from monozygotic twins, from unrelated adults of various ages, and from cord blood. Replicate twin experiments were performed at different times using different library preparation protocols to rule out contamination.

The library was prepared using 5' RACE. For sequencing, an Illumina HiSeq 2000 was employed. A universal primer binding site was added through template switching, and the final cDNA carried a unique molecular identifier so that TCR cDNA molecules could be counted accurately. Specific primers in the conserved constant-segment region were used to synthesize first-strand cDNA for TCR alpha and beta chains. To control for contamination, every cDNA library carried two barcodes: a SMART-Mk sample barcode plus Illumina barcodes. TruSeq adapter sequences, together with Illumina sample barcodes, were added in two successive PCR steps. Sequencing of the TCR alpha and beta cDNA libraries was done on the Illumina HiSeq platform using custom primers. In the authors' own workflow: Raw reads were processed with MiGEC to extract unique molecular identifiers, and MiXCR was used to determine CDR3 positions. For each individual, recombination models were inferred using an EM algorithm with the repgenHMM and IGoR tools. Shared clonotype analysis was performed with the tcR package in R, normalizing sharing by the product of cloneset sizes. To study raw recombination without the effects of thymic and clonal selection, out-of-frame nonproductive sequences were analyzed. TCRdb reran the public reads through fastp at Q25 and MiXCR, keeping productive beta chains. Rows merge per CDR3 protein into single entries with the most common DNA and genes. The V and J calls here are based on TCRdb, not the publication. The sample table lists a few hundred thousand distinct CDR3 sequences, 24% of them with a count of one. Clones ranked in the top ten supply just under 3% of the sample.

This clonotype came up a few times. What antigen it recognizes has not been identified. Per-base qualities were not stored, and no clone one base away is much larger. Every donor was a healthy Caucasian. The twin cohort consisted of three pairs of female monozygotic twins, all aged roughly 18 to 30 years. CD4+ and CD8+ T cell populations were isolated with positive isolation kits from Invitrogen. Findings and caveats that apply to the study as a whole: Because the same donors could not be followed over many years, the conclusions depended on cross-sectional statistical analysis. In beta out-of-frame sequences, excess twin sharing was weaker, because having fewer shared sequences lowered the signal-to-noise ratio. Invariant T cells such as MAIT and iNKT could partly confound zero-insertion analyses, although diverse VJ usage argued against such confounding for most clonotypes. Compared with coincidental sharing between unrelated individuals, an excess of low generation-probability sequences was observed among out-of-frame TCR alpha sequences shared between twins. Abundant cord blood beta clonotypes had fewer insertions, young adult naive repertoires showed a similar but weaker trend, and memory repertoires showed no such trend. Out-of-frame TCR alpha sharing in monozygotic twins was systematically underestimated by recombination models, whereas sharing between unrelated individuals was in agreement with the recombination models.

Its CDR3 holds 16 amino acids, cysteine through phenylalanine. CDR3 DNA is the only sequence kept; it has 48 bases, read in frame from the first base. As encoded in the germline V gene (reference sequence), CDR1 is LNHNV while CDR2 is YYDKDF. V is pruned by 1 base and J by 3 bases, leaving 5 bases of the junction without a gene match. The same sample was also studied in work on T cells expressing NK-cell markers. Looking at the second paper: In sorted CD3+CD56+NKG2C+, CD3+CD56+NKG2C- and CD3+CD56-NKG2C+ T-cell subsets from several donors, TCR beta-chain repertoires were profiled. Among the eight sequenced donors, only one was HCMV-seronegative, while the other seven were HCMV-seropositive. To restrict sorting to alphabetaTCR-expressing T cells, an anti-gammadeltaTCR antibody was added in several experiments. In six donors, the dominant CD3+CD56+NKG2C+ clonotypes were among the top 10 CD8+ clonotypes and accounted for roughly 1.0-8% of CD8+ T cells. Those dominant clonotypes were again the most abundant among CD3+CD56-NKG2C+ cells in a handful of donors, at roughly 28.3-65%. Whether the expanded NKG2C-expressing T cell clones were specific for HCMV antigens remained unclear. The eight sequenced donors were randomly selected healthy volunteers, three men and five women. To determine HCMV serostatus, a commercial ELISA kit was used to detect HCMV-specific IgG in serum. Reads were demultiplexed and grouped by UMI with MIGEC, and clonotypes were assembled and quantified with MiTCR. To exclude erroneous sequences, only TCR cDNA sequences supported by at least two reads were retained. The tcR package was used for downstream repertoire analysis, and clonotypes were matched between fractions using CDR3 nucleotide sequence together with V segment. Antigen specificity was annotated against VDJdb with VDJmatch, allowing one amino acid substitution in CDR3.

The chain joins TRBV15 to TRBJ2-7; 11 bases in the junction line up with TRBD2. Input material: CD4+ T cells sorted from blood. The receptor comes from a woman younger than 30 in good health. The CDR3 amino acid sequence is: CATSRGAGLADYEQYF. The nucleotide sequence reads as follows: TGTGCCACCAGCAGAGGCGCGGGACTAGCGGACTACGAGCAGTACTTC.